The 8 T cell receptor beta chains presented below share a single source sample, sequenced in a study of cytomegalovirus exposure and HLA in healthy donors. The PCR employed 60 Vbeta primers together with 13 Jbeta primers. The repertoire was sequenced with immunoSEQ multiplex PCR; TCRdb's copy has only in-frame clones and lacks some. The sample comprises roughly 120,000 clones, about 80% of which are singletons, and about 5.3% rests with the top ten. What was sequenced was PBMCs. The receptors were sampled from a man younger than 40 in good health and CMV-seronegative.

V usage is TRBV5-1 and J usage is TRBJ2-6; 11 bases are a match to TRBD1. V shed 4 bases, J shed 2 bases, and the junction held 5 bases outside the gene matches. Germline CDR1 and CDR2: SGHRS and YFSETQ. This CDR3 is built from 17 residues. Here the CDR3 reads CASSPTDRGPGANVLTF. CDR3 in DNA: TGCGCCAGCAGCCCCACGGACAGGGGGCCTGGGGCCAACGTCCTGACTTTC.

Only a few counts were recorded for this clone. The J gene is TRBJ2-1, the V gene TRBV7-8, with D perhaps matching TRBD1 (6 bases). Germline V gene lookup returns CDR1 SGHVS and CDR2 FQNEAQ. Trimming removed 5 bases from V and 7 bases from J, with 21 bases in between. The CDR3 has 16 residues. The CDR3 is CASSATGGKHGNEQFF. CDR3 in DNA: TGTGCCAGCAGCGCGACAGGAGGCAAGCATGGGAATGAGCAGTTCTTC.

V usage is TRBV7-2 and J usage is TRBJ2-7, with D unresolved. Germline V gene sequence: CDR1 SGHTA, CDR2 FQGNSA. The CDR3 spans 13 residues. V was cut by 0 bases and J by 2 bases, with 5 bases left in between. The CDR3 DNA reads TGTGCCAGCAGCTTAGCGGCCGCCTACGAGCAGTACTTC. Residues: CASSLAAAYEQYF.

The chain is built from TRBV5-4 and TRBJ1-5; D perhaps matches TRBD1 (6 bases). Germline V gives CDR1 SGHNT, CDR2 YYREEE (reference sequence). The CDR3 contains 15 residues. V was cut by 4 bases and J by 1 base, with 12 bases left in between. CDR3 DNA: TGTGCCAGCAGCCCCGGTGGGGGCAGCAATCAGCCCCAGCATTTT. Translation: CASSPGGGSNQPQHF.

The chain couples TRBV5-1 to TRBJ2-1, with D tentatively TRBD1 (7 bases). Trimming cost V 0 bases and J 8 bases, with 15 bases left between them. Germline V lookup: CDR1 SGHRS, CDR2 YFSETQ. The CDR3 consists of 15 residues. This CDR3 reads CASSLGQGGPDEQFF. In nucleotides, the CDR3 is TGCGCCAGCAGCTTGGGACAGGGAGGCCCCGATGAGCAGTTCTTC. Looking up the rest from reference TRBV5-1 and TRBJ2-1 gives the full variable domain: KAGVTQTPRYLIKTRGQQVTLSCSPISGHRSVSWYQQTPGQGLQFLFEYFSETQRNKGNFPGRFSGRQFSNSRSEMNVSTLELGDSALYLCASSLGQGGPDEQFFGPGTRLTVL.

The CDR3 coding sequence is TGTGCCAGCAGTGAGGGACTAGCGGGGACCTACGAGCAGTACTTC. Protein sequence: CASSEGLAGTYEQYF. The rearrangement uses TRBV6-1 and TRBJ2-7; 13 positions agree with TRBD2. This CDR3 has 15 residues. The V and J ends lost 3 bases and 2 bases, in that order; junction bases with no gene match: 1. CDR1 MNHNS and CDR2 SASEGT come from the germline V gene.

This chain connects TRBV4-3 to TRBJ1-2, with 9 positions matching TRBD1. The CDR3 totals 15 residues. CDR1 is LGHNA, CDR2 YSLEER, per germline. With V trimmed by 3 bases and J by 4 bases, 6 bases remained unmatched. CDR3 region: CASSHRDREIYGYTF. CDR3 bases: TGCGCCAGCAGCCATAGGGACAGGGAGATCTATGGCTACACCTTC.

The rearrangement links TRBV5-6 to TRBJ1-1; D perhaps matches TRBD1 (5 bases). Between the trimmed V and J ends, which lost 2 bases and 0 bases, there was a span of 8 bases. Germline CDR1 and CDR2: SGHDT and YYEEEE. This CDR3 has 14 amino acids. CDR3 region: CASSFWGVNTEAFF. Written as DNA, the CDR3 is TGTGCCAGCAGCTTTTGGGGGGTGAACACTGAAGCTTTCTTT.